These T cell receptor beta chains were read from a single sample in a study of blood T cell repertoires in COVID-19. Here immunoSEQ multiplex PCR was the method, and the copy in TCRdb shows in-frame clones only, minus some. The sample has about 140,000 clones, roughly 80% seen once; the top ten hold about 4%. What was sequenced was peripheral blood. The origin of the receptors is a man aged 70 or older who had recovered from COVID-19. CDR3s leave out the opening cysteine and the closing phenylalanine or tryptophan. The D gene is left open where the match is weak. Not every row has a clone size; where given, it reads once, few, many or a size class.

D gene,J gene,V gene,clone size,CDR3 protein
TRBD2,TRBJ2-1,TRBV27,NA,ASSYASGVRSYNEQF
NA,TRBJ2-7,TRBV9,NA,ASSVAGAGYEQY
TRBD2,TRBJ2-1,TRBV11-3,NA,ASSLEGSGIRNEQF
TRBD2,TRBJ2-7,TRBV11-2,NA,ASSSNAPSGKQY
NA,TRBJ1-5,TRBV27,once,ASSLFGGDQPQH
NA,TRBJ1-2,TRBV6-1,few,ASSEAGGLTSGYT
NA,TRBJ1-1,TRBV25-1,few,ASSESGENTEAF
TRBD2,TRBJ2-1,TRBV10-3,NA,AISGTSGAYNEQF
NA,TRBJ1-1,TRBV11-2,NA,ASSLRTTEAF
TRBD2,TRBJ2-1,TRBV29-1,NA,SVPRGTSGRAEQF
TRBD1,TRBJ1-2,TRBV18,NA,ASSLWTGRGYGYT
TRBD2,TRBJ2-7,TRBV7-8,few,ASSFSGSLNYEQY
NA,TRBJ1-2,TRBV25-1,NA,ASSEIGVYT
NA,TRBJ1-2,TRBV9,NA,ASSATPGLKGVGYT
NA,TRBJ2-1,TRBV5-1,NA,ASSITHFGYNEQF
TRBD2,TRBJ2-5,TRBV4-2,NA,ASSQEGLAGTKETQY
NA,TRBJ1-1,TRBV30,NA,AWSVGRRIEAF
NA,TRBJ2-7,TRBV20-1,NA,SASFGDYEQY
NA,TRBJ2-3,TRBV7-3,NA,ASSENRVPDTQY
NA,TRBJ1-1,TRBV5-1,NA,ASSFALGGTEAF
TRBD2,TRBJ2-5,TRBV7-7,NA,ASSPARLISGRAREETQY
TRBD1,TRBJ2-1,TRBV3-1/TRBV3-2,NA,ASSQLSGTESYNEQF
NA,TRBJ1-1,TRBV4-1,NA,ASSHRGGNTEAF